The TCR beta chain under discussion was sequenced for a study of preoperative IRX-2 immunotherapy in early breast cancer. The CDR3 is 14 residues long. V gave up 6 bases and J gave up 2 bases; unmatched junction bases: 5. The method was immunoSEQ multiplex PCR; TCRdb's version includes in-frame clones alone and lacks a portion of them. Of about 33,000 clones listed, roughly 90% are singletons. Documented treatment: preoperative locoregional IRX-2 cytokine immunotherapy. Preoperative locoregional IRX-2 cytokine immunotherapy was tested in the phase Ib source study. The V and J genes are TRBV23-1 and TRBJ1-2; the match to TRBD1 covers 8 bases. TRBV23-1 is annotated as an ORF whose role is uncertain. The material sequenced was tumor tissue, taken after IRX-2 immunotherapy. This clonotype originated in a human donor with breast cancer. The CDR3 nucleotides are TGCGCCAGCAGCCAAGGGGACAGGAACTATGGCTACACCTTC. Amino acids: CASSQGDRNYGYTF.